This T cell receptor (beta chain) came from a study of blood T cell repertoires in COVID-19. Study summary: Both acute and convalescent COVID-19 samples were obtained from the United States, Italy and Spain. PBMCs, B-cell-depleted T cells, or T cells were the source of the cDNA or gDNA that made up the material.

Using immunoSEQ multiplex PCR, the repertoire was profiled, and TCRdb retains in-frame clones only, with some absent. Among 350,000 to 450,000 clones listed, less than 85% were seen once. In its sample, this clone was seen a few times. Trimming shortened V by 4 bases and J by 2 bases, and 22 bases separated the two germline ends. The germline V gene has CDR1 SGHRS and CDR2 YFSETQ. The CDR3 covers 18 residues. The V and J genes are TRBV5-1 and TRBJ1-3, with unresolved D. This receptor was obtained from a young woman with acute or convalescent COVID-19. The sample taken for sequencing was peripheral blood. CDR3 protein: CASSPGSWPPATGNTIYF. CDR3 coding DNA: TGCGCCAGCAGCCCCGGAAGTTGGCCCCCAGCGACTGGAAACACCATATATTTT. Together with reference TRBV5-1 and TRBJ1-3, the CDR3 gives the full variable domain: KAGVTQTPRYLIKTRGQQVTLSCSPISGHRSVSWYQQTPGQGLQFLFEYFSETQRNKGNFPGRFSGRQFSNSRSEMNVSTLELGDSALYLCASSPGSWPPATGNTIYFGEGSWLTVV.